This T cell receptor (beta chain) was observed in a study of vaccination and CD4 T cells after COVID-19. Study context: Convalescent cases consisted of six males and four females, of whom two were Hispanic.

The CDR3 runs to 14 residues. In germline, CDR1 is SGHDN, CDR2 FVKESK. V was clipped by 1 base and J by 5 bases, with 11 bases between them. Treatment specified: roughly 11-day PBMC culture with coronavirus spike peptide pools or control peptides (ViraFEST assay). Once obtained from cultured CD4+ T cells, the DNA was sequenced using the Oncomine TCR Beta short-read assay. TCRdb processed the PCR reads anew with MiXCR; each CDR3 protein has one entry. Counted here are under 15,000 distinct CDR3 sequences, about 50% occurring once; the ten biggest clones make up over 9.5%. Of note for this clonotype: Antigen specificity is unknown.

This receptor was obtained from a human donor who had recovered from COVID-19. Source material: CD4+ T cells from blood, cultured in vitro. The genes are TRBV14 and TRBJ1-2; D is unresolved. The CDR3, as DNA: TGTGCCAGCAGCCAAGGAGGCGGGAAGTATGGCTACACCTTC. Translated, it gives CASSQGGGKYGYTF.